This T cell receptor (beta chain) derives from a study of T cell changes during pregnancy in multiple sclerosis. TCRdb keeps only in-frame clones here, not all; method: immunoSEQ multiplex PCR. Of around 60,000 clones listed, 80% to 95% are singletons. V was pared by 2 bases and J by 10 bases, with 14 bases between. The CDR3 runs to 14 residues. Germline V CDR1 and CDR2: MNHNS, SASEGT. This sequence originates from a female donor in good health, enrolled as a control in a pregnancy study. This chain links TRBV6-1 with TRBJ1-4, with a weak D call TRBD1 (5 bases). The sample here was peripheral blood, taken in the third trimester of pregnancy. CDR3: CASSEKPGGGKLFF. The CDR3 bases are TGTGCCAGCAGTGAAAAGCCGGGGGGGGGAAAACTGTTTTTT.